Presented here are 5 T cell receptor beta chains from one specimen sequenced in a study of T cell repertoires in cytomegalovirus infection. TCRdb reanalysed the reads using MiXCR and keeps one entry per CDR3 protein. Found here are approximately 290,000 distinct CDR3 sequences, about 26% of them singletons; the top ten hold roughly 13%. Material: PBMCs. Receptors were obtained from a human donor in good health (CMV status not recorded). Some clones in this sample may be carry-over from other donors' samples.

CDR3 nucleotide sequence: TGTGCCAGCAGTCTTCGCTGGAGCTCCTATAATTCACCCCTCCACTTT. It translates to CASSLRWSSYNSPLHF. The chain couples TRBV6-8 to TRBJ1-6, with D unresolved. Looked up from germline, CDR1 is MNHGY and CDR2 is SAAAGT. This CDR3 has 16 amino acids. Trimming took off 5 bases at V and 0 bases at J, with 11 bases between the two ends.

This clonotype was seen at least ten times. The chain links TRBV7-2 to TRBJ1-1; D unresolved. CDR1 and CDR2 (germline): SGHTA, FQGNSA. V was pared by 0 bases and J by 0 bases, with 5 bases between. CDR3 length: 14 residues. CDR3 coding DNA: TGTGCCAGCAGCTTAGCGGGCGTGAACACTGAAGCTTTCTTT. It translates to CASSLAGVNTEAFF. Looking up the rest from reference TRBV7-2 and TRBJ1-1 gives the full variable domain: GAGVSQSPSNKVTEKGKDVELRCDPISGHTALYWYRQSLGQGLEFLIYFQGNSAPDKSGLPSDRFSAERTGGSVSTLTIQRTQQEDSAVYLCASSLAGVNTEAFFGQGTRLTVV.

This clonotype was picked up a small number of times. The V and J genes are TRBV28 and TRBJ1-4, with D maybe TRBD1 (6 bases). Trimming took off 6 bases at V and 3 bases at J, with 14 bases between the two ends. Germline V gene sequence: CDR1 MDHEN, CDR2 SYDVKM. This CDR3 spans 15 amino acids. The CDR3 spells CASSSTGGPNEKLFF. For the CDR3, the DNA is TGTGCCAGCAGCTCGACGGGGGGCCCTAATGAAAAACTGTTTTTT.

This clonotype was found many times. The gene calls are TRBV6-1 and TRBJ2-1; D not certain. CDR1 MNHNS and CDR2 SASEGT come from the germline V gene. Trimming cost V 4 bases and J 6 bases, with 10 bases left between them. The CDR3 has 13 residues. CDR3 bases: TGTGCCAGCAGTGTACGAGCCGTCAATGAGCAGTTCTTC. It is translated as CASSVRAVNEQFF.

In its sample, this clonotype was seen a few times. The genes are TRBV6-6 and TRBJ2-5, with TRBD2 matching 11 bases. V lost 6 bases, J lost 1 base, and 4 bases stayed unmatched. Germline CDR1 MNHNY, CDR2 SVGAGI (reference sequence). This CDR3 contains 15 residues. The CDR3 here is CASRGTSGLQETQYF. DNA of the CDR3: TGTGCCAGCAGAGGGACTAGCGGACTCCAAGAGACCCAGTACTTC.